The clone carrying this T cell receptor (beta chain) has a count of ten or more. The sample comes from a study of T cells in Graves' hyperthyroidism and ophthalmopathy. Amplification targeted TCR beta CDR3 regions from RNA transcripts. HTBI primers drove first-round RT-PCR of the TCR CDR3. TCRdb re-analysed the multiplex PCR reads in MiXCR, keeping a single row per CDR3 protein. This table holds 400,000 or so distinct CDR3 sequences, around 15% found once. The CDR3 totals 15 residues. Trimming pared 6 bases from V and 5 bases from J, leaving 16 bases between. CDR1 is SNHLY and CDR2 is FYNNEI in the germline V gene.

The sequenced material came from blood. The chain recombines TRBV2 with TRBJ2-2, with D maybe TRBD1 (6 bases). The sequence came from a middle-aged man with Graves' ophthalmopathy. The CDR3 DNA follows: TGTGCCAGCAGGTCCACAGGGTTCGGTACCGGGGAGCTGTTTTTT. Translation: CASRSTGFGTGELFF. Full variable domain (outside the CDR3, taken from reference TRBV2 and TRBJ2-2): EPEVTQTPSHQVTQMGQEVILRCVPISNHLYFYWYRQILGQKVEFLVSFYNNEISEKSEIFDDQFSVERPDGSNFTLKIRSTKLEDSAMYFCASRSTGFGTGELFFGEGSRLTVL.